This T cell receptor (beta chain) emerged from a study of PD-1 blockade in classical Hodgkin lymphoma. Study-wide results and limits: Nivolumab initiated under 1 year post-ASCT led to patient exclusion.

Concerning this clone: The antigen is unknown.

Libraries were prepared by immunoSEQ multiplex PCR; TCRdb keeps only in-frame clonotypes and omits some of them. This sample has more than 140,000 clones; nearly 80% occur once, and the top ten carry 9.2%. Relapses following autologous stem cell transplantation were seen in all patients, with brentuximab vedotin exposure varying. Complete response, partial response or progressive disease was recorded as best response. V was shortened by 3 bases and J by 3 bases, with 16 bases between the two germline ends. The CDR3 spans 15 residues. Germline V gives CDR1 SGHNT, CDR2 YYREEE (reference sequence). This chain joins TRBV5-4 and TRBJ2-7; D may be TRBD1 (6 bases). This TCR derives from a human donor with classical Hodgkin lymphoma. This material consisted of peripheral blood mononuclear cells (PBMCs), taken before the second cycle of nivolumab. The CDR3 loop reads CASSYNRVSNYEQYF. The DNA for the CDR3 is TGTGCCAGCAGCTACAACAGGGTGTCGAACTACGAGCAGTACTTC.